This record looks at one TCR beta chain sequence and its context. As yet, its antigen is unknown. This sample was included in a study of T cell responses to AZD1222 COVID-19 vaccine. Study-wide findings and caveats: At study baseline, merely a handful of AZD1222 recipients were seropositive. With dominance at 160-218 and 743-854, vaccine-associated CD4 TCRs spanned spike. Clonal diversity was possibly underestimated, and white British individuals and females predominated among donors.

The germline V gene has CDR1 WSHSY and CDR2 SAAADI. V lost 6 bases to trimming and J lost 7 bases; unmatched junction nucleotides: 14. The CDR3 spans 17 residues. Some clones are missing from TCRdb's copy, which holds only in-frame ones; the method was immunoSEQ multiplex PCR. The table records 150,000 to 200,000 clones, 92% of them present only once. The rearrangement joins TRBV10-2 to TRBJ2-2, with 10 bases matching TRBD2. This TCR derives from an adult who received the AZD1222 COVID-19 vaccine. The sequences come from peripheral blood, collected 28 days after the second AZD1222 dose. This chain's CDR3 is CASRAGDSGGPDGELFF. The CDR3 nucleotides are TGCGCCAGCAGGGCGGGGGATAGCGGGGGGCCCGACGGGGAGCTGTTTTTT.